Listed below are T cell receptor beta chains from one sample, sequenced in a study of cytomegalovirus exposure and HLA in healthy donors. Profiled with immunoSEQ multiplex PCR; TCRdb holds only in-frame clones, not every one. The sample lists about 82,000 clones, 95% seen once, with about 0.7% in the top ten. Material for sequencing was PBMCs. Receptor source: a woman in her late teens or twenties in good health and CMV-seronegative. The CDR3 runs from the conserved cysteine through the conserved F or W. Each record gives: D gene, J gene, V gene, clone size, CDR3 protein, CDR3 DNA. The D gene is left open where the match is weak. Some rows have no size entry. The others give once, few or many, or a class for an expanded clone.

TRBD2 | TRBJ2-7 | TRBV5-4 | NA | CASSFGTSGIIQYF | TGTGCCAGCAGCTTTGGGACTAGCGGGATTATACAGTACTTC
NA | TRBJ1-5 | TRBV30 | NA | CAWSGSRGRQPQHF | TGTGCCTGGAGTGGATCGCGGGGGCGGCAGCCCCAGCATTTT
TRBD1 | TRBJ1-2 | TRBV5-1 | NA | CASSDKRGQGINFGYTF | TGCGCCAGCAGCGACAAACGGGGACAGGGAATTAATTTCGGCTACACCTTC
TRBD1 | TRBJ1-5 | TRBV4-1 | NA | CASSLSRDRGDQPQHF | TGCGCCAGCAGCCTTTCCCGGGACAGGGGGGATCAGCCCCAGCATTTT
TRBD1 | TRBJ2-1 | TRBV27 | NA | CATYDRGLPHGFYNEQFF | TGTGCCACGTATGACAGGGGACTTCCCCATGGATTCTACAATGAGCAGTTCTTC
TRBD1 | TRBJ1-6 | TRBV7-9 | NA | CASSISDRGVLPLHF | TGTGCCAGCAGCATTTCGGACAGGGGAGTTCTCCCCCTCCACTTT
NA | TRBJ2-4 | TRBV28 | few | CASSLQGAKNIQYF | TGTGCCAGCAGTTTACAGGGGGCCAAAAACATTCAGTACTTC
TRBD2 | TRBJ2-7 | TRBV29-1 | once | CSVGVLGRSSYEQYF | TGCAGCGTTGGGGTTCTCGGGAGGAGCTCCTACGAGCAGTACTTC
TRBD1 | TRBJ2-7 | TRBV7-2 | NA | CASSPDRGFYEQYF | TGTGCCAGCAGCCCGGACAGGGGATTCTACGAGCAGTACTTC
TRBD2 | TRBJ2-1 | TRBV18 | NA | CASSPVEREGYNEQFF | TGTGCCAGCTCACCGGTCGAGCGGGAGGGCTACAATGAGCAGTTCTTC
NA | TRBJ2-1 | TRBV7-2 | NA | CASSPWSVRDNEQFF | TGTGCCAGCAGCCCCTGGTCGGTCCGCGACAATGAGCAGTTCTTC
NA | TRBJ1-1 | TRBV15 | once | CATSRDPGQLNTEAFF | TGTGCCACCAGCAGAGATCCCGGACAGCTGAACACTGAAGCTTTCTTT
TRBD1 | TRBJ2-7 | TRBV6-5 | NA | CASSYSGTGWSEQYF | TGTGCCAGCAGTTACTCGGGGACAGGGTGGTCCGAGCAGTACTTC
TRBD1 | TRBJ1-2 | TRBV2 | once | CASSPLTGPRGYTF | TGTGCCAGCAGCCCCCTGACAGGGCCCCGTGGCTACACCTTC